This T cell receptor (beta chain) was recovered during a study of cytomegalovirus exposure and HLA in healthy donors (dated by TCRdb to about 2017). In the study overall: A later analysis indicated that the roughly 130 validation repertoires were generated on the platform also employed for the 700 or so repertoires of the first cohort. The study aimed to test whether signatures of past pathogen exposure could be identified by cataloging public T cell receptors. In addition to the first cohort of 650 to 800 subjects, a separate validation cohort of 120 different subjects was used. To predict cytomegalovirus infection status, the study brought together high-throughput TCR immunosequencing, statistical association of individual TCRs with disease status, and machine learning.

Separate from the roughly 700-subject first cohort, the validation cohort of more than 90 subjects was the group to which the donors belonged. Study-level results and caveats: According to the authors, the approach could potentially be generalized to other disease states and immunological phenotypes. While some public TCRs were present in many individuals, most TCR sequences turned up only very rarely across donors. A total of about 180 TCR beta chains were listed by the study as associated with cytomegalovirus. In both the original and validation cohorts, the classifier was reported to diagnose cytomegalovirus status with high specificity and sensitivity. All 120 or so repertoires were used to score co-occurrence in the validation cohort in a later analysis, because that analysis had no HLA typing for the cohort. A later analysis found that TCRs clustered in the first cohort also tended to co-occur in the approximately 120 validation repertoires, with 94% of cluster scores above 0. A few of the identified cytomegalovirus-associated TCR beta chains were confirmed in vitro to be specific for cytomegalovirus antigens.

As regards this clone: What this receptor recognizes is not known. No conserved phenylalanine or tryptophan ends this CDR3, so it is likely a read error. No DNA is shown, since the ends of the CDR3 on it are uncertain; the CDR3 is the one TCRdb lists.

Library preparation used the immunoSEQ multiplex PCR assay. From the authors' description of their analysis: A statistical classification framework was developed to diagnose cytomegalovirus status using the catalog of TCR beta chain sequences. As stored in TCRdb, this immuneACCESS dataset retains in-frame rearrangements with V and J assigned. A fraction of the clones does not appear; measured against another copy, unresolved V genes explain less than half of the discrepancy, and the remainder lacks a known reason. V and J calls plus clone size are reproduced from that table; the DNA served to infer D and trimming. The sample includes 120,000 to 150,000 clones, with roughly nine tenths observed a single time. The ten largest clones represent approximately 0.7% of the sample. Looking up the germline V gene (reference sequence) yields CDR1 SEHNR and CDR2 FQNEAQ. The CDR3 extends over 12 residues, inclusive of both ends.

The chain is made from TRBV7-9 and TRBJ1-4; the DNA was not used to check the table's D call, TRBD1. The clonotype was recovered from a man aged 18 to 30 in good health and CMV-seronegative. Sequenced material: PBMCs. CDR3 protein: CASSSCRQSSPS.